Presented here are 15 T cell receptor beta chains from one specimen sequenced in a study of technical replicates of blood from a handful of donors. The method was immunoSEQ multiplex PCR; TCRdb's version includes in-frame clones alone and lacks a portion of them. The sample includes some 60,000 clones, about 95% seen only once; the top ten take around 3%. Sequenced: PBMCs. The receptors stem from a human donor in good health. Some clones in this sample may be carry-over from other donors' samples.

The CDR3 is CASSFGRTEAFF. CDR3 DNA: TGTGCCAGCAGTTTTGGTCGGACTGAAGCTTTCTTT. The chain carries TRBV7-8 and TRBJ1-1; no firm D call. Germline V gene sequence: CDR1 SGHVS, CDR2 FQNEAQ. The germline V and J ends were trimmed by 6 bases and 5 bases, with 10 bases remaining between them. CDR3 length: 12 residues.

The V call is TRBV20-1, the J call TRBJ1-1; D is ambiguous. The CDR3 has 11 amino acids. Trimming left V 1 base short and J 8 bases short, with 8 bases between. Germline values: CDR1 DFQATT, CDR2 SNEGSKA (reference sequence). CDR3 bases: TGCAGTGCTAGAGCGGAGAGGGAAGCTTTCTTT. This codes for CSARAEREAFF.

The table lists this clone with a count of one. This chain joins TRBV5-1 and TRBJ1-2; D gene uncertain. CDR1 and CDR2 (germline): SGHRS, YFSETQ. V was pared by 0 bases and J by 5 bases, with 8 bases between. This CDR3 has 13 residues. CDR3 protein: CASSLGTSYGYTF. DNA for the CDR3: TGCGCCAGCAGCTTGGGGACTTCTTATGGCTACACCTTC.

The chain has TRBV11-2 and TRBJ2-3; a possible D gene is TRBD2 (6 bases). Trimming cost V 0 bases and J 3 bases, with 16 bases left between them. The CDR3 runs 17 residues. Germline CDR1 and CDR2: SGHAT and FQNNGV. The CDR3: CASSLDRVAVGTDTQYF. DNA for the CDR3: TGTGCCAGCAGCTTAGATCGGGTAGCGGTGGGGACAGATACGCAGTATTTT.

CDR3 protein: CASSPSVSSYEQYF. The CDR3 DNA sequence: TGCGCCAGCAGCCCTAGCGTTAGCTCCTACGAGCAGTACTTC. The rearrangement links TRBV5-1 to TRBJ2-7; a possible D gene is TRBD2 (6 bases). The CDR3 sequence is 14 residues long. The ends were cut back, 4 bases at V and 0 bases at J, with 11 bases in the middle. Germline V gene lookup returns CDR1 SGHRS and CDR2 YFSETQ.

V gene TRBV4-2 combines with J gene TRBJ2-3, with D tentatively TRBD2 (6 bases). The CDR3 runs 14 residues. Germline V CDR1 and CDR2: LGHNA, YNFKEQ. With 4 bases removed from V and 5 bases from J, the gap between germline ends came to 13 bases. CDR3 amino acids: CASSPRLGGDTQYF. As DNA, the CDR3 is TGTGCCAGCAGCCCCCGTCTCGGGGGAGATACGCAGTATTTT.

This clone was seen many times. The genes are TRBV27 and TRBJ2-7, with TRBD2 matching 14 bases. This CDR3 has 13 residues. From germline, CDR1 is MNHEY and CDR2 SMNVEV (reference sequence). The J segment lost 5 bases and the V segment lost 8 bases, leaving 2 bases of the junction unmatched. Written as DNA, the CDR3 is TGTGCCAGCGGGACTAGCGGGAGCAACGAGCAGTACTTC. Protein product: CASGTSGSNEQYF.

This clone was detected once. J is TRBJ1-5 and V is TRBV10-3; TRBD1 matches at 7 bases. CDR1 and CDR2 from the germline V gene are ENHRY and SYGVKD. The ends lost 6 bases at V and 0 bases at J; junction bases unmatched: 8. This CDR3 contains 16 residues. In nucleotides, the CDR3 is TGTGCCATCAGCCGGGACAGAGGACATAGCAATCAGCCCCAGCATTTT. Its protein product is CAISRDRGHSNQPQHF.

V usage is TRBV7-2 and J usage is TRBJ2-7; no firm D call. The CDR3 runs 13 residues. Looked up from germline, CDR1 is SGHTA and CDR2 is FQGNSA. Deletions cut 1 base from V and 3 bases from J, with 7 bases between. Here the CDR3 DNA reads TGTGCCAGCAGCTTAGATTCCTACTACGAGCAGTACTTC. Protein: CASSLDSYYEQYF.

V usage is TRBV5-4 and J usage is TRBJ2-1; 9 positions match TRBD1. V was clipped by 3 bases and J by 10 bases; unmatched bases: 2. Germline values: CDR1 SGHNT, CDR2 YYREEE (reference sequence). The CDR3 has 12 residues. The CDR3, as DNA: TGTGCCAGCAGCTGGACAGGGGACGAGCAGTTCTTC. It is translated as CASSWTGDEQFF.

This chain uses TRBV13 with TRBJ2-5; D is unresolved. The CDR3 has 14 amino acids. In germline, CDR1 is PRHDT, CDR2 FYEKMQ (reference sequence). V lost 2 bases and J lost 6, with 13 bases in between. CDR3 nucleotides: TGTGCCAGCAGCTTACGGGTCGGTTGGAAGACCCAGTACTTC. Amino acid sequence: CASSLRVGWKTQYF.

V is TRBV5-4 and J is TRBJ2-4; D is ambiguous. CDR1 is SGHNT and CDR2 is YYREEE in the germline V gene (reference sequence). V lost 4 bases and J lost 5, with 10 bases in between. The CDR3 runs 13 residues. The CDR3 region is CASSLGSENIQYF. The CDR3 nucleotides read TGTGCCAGCAGCCTCGGGTCGGAAAACATTCAGTACTTC. Complete variable domain (other parts from reference TRBV5-4 and TRBJ2-4): ETGVTQSPTHLIKTRGQQVTLRCSSQSGHNTVSWYQQALGQGPQFIFQYYREEENGRGNFPPRFSGLQFPNYSSELNVNALELDDSALYLCASSLGSENIQYFGAGTRLSVL.

This chain connects TRBV4-3 to TRBJ2-3, with 10 bases aligning to TRBD2. The CDR3 covers 16 residues. Unmatched junction bases numbered 6, after V lost 0 bases and J lost 6 bases. Germline V lookup: CDR1 LGHNA, CDR2 YSLEER. The CDR3 spells CASSQDPSGGADTQYF. The CDR3, as DNA: TGCGCCAGCAGCCAAGATCCCAGCGGGGGGGCCGATACGCAGTATTTT.

V is TRBV14 and J is TRBJ2-5, with D possibly being TRBD2 (6 bases). Germline CDR1 is SGHDN and CDR2 is FVKESK. The length of the CDR3 is 16 residues. Trimming took 1 base from V and 5 from J, leaving 17 bases between them. The CDR3 DNA is TGTGCCAGCAGCCAAGGTTCAGGGAGGAGTTGGGAGACCCAGTACTTC. Translation gives CASSQGSGRSWETQYF.

CDR3 DNA sequence: TGTGCCAGCAGCTCAAGGGGTGGCGGGGGGGCTGAAAACATTCAGTACTTC. This sequence encodes CASSSRGGGGAENIQYF. This chain uses TRBV11-2 with TRBJ2-4, with 9 bases aligning to TRBD2. The J segment lost 5 bases and the V segment lost 4 bases, leaving 12 bases of the junction unmatched. Germline V gives CDR1 SGHAT, CDR2 FQNNGV. CDR3 length equals 17 residues.